The 5 T cell receptor beta chains below come from one sample, sequenced in a study of T cell responses to AZD1222 COVID-19 vaccine. The protocol was immunoSEQ multiplex PCR, while the TCRdb copy is restricted to in-frame clones and leaves out a portion. In the table there are 55,000 to 80,000 clones, 84% of which are singletons. Material: peripheral blood, obtained on day 0 of AZD1222 vaccination. The receptors derive from an adult in good health.

The V call is TRBV9, the J call TRBJ2-2; D not certain. The CDR3 contains 12 residues. The germline V gene encodes CDR1 SGDLS and CDR2 YYNGEE. V lost 0 bases, J lost 5 bases, and 2 bases lay in between. CDR3 loop: CASSVETGELFF. In nucleotides, the CDR3 is TGTGCCAGCAGCGTAGAAACCGGGGAGCTGTTTTTT.

V and J are TRBV3-1 (or the pseudogene TRBV3-2) and TRBJ2-2; the D is unclear. CDR3 length: 11 residues. Germline values: CDR1 LGHDT, CDR2 YNNKEL (reference sequence). V shed 3 bases and J shed 6 bases, with 2 bases lying between them. CDR3 bases: TGTGCCAGCAGCCATTCCGGGGAGCTGTTTTTT. Translation: CASSHSGELFF.

The chain recombines TRBV19 with TRBJ2-3; perhaps D is TRBD1 or TRBD2 (6 bases each). The CDR3 loop spans 15 amino acids. Germline CDR1 is LNHDA and CDR2 is SQIVND (reference sequence). The V and J ends lost 4 bases and 10 bases respectively, with 21 bases between them. CDR3 DNA: TGTGCCAGTAGTAAAGAAGGGGGACTCGCTGATGCGCAGTATTTT. Translation gives CASSKEGGLADAQYF.

The V call is TRBV19, the J call TRBJ1-4; 7 bases line up with TRBD1. The CDR3 sequence is 12 residues long. Germline V gene sequence: CDR1 LNHDA, CDR2 SQIVND (reference sequence). The V segment lost 5 bases and the J segment 7 bases; nucleotides outside the gene matches: 1. The DNA for the CDR3 is TGTGCCAGTAGTCACAGGGGTGAAAAACTGTTTTTT. Its protein is CASSHRGEKLFF.

This chain connects TRBV11-3 to TRBJ2-2; 12 nucleotides align to TRBD1. J was trimmed by 3 bases and V by 5 bases; bases with no gene match: 4. CDR1 and CDR2 from the germline V gene are SGHNT and YENEEA. The CDR3 length is 16 residues. Here the CDR3 DNA reads TGTGCCAGCAGCCCAGGGACAGGGGGCGACACCGGGGAGCTGTTTTTT. This gives the protein CASSPGTGGDTGELFF.